This TCR beta chain appears in the sequencing data of a study of shared clonotypes between healthy human individuals. Study-level results: The diversity represented, both genetic and in exposure history, was limited by few donors.

Method: immunoSEQ multiplex PCR; TCRdb's copy keeps in-frame clones and lacks some. This repertoire shows some 450,000 clones, approximately 77% found once; its top ten account for more than 10%. Germline CDR1 and CDR2: SGHNT and YYREEE (reference sequence). V was pared by 3 bases and J by 9 bases, with 9 bases of the junction left unmatched. There are 16 residues in the CDR3. On this clone itself: Its antigen is currently unknown.

This TCR was sampled from a woman aged 35 to 49 in good health. Some clones in this sample may be carry-over from other donors' samples. Sequenced material: PBMCs. The chain carries TRBV5-4 and TRBJ2-1, with TRBD2 identical over 13 bases. This chain's CDR3 is CASSSGTSGMIGEQFF. The DNA of the CDR3 is TGTGCCAGCAGCTCCGGGACTAGCGGGATGATCGGTGAGCAGTTCTTC.